This record concerns one T cell receptor (beta chain) sequence. Only in-frame clones appear in the TCRdb table, and some are missing; sequencing was by immunoSEQ multiplex PCR. The sample yields approximately 15,000 clones, roughly 84% seen once. This sample was included in a study of CD4+ T cells in melanoma. Trimming removed 5 bases from V and 4 bases from J, with 12 bases in between. The CDR3 has 14 residues. Germline V gives CDR1 SGHAT, CDR2 FQNNGV. The chain uses TRBV11-2 and TRBJ1-3; D is unresolved. The TCR sequence derives from a human donor with melanoma. Sequencing was carried out using cells from a culture (not recorded whether cultured in vitro). The CDR3: CASSHDPGGNTIYF. The CDR3 bases are TGTGCCAGCAGCCACGACCCGGGGGGAAACACCATATATTTT.